The entry that follows covers one TCR beta chain sequence. This clone's antigen is unknown. There are no base qualities to consult, and no much larger clone falls within one base. A patient counted as having stable Graves' hyperthyroidism if no progression to ophthalmopathy occurred over 18 months of follow-up. The hyperthyroidism patients were between 18 and 65 years old and newly diagnosed, with a disease duration of less than 2 months. The study excluded patients with uncontrolled infections, other autoimmune diseases, pregnancy or lactation. Diagnoses were based on clinical symptoms, serum thyroxine and TRAb, thyroid ultrasound and orbital computed tomography. Ficoll-Paque density gradient centrifugation was used to isolate PBMCs from around 10 ml of fresh peripheral blood. Total RNA was extracted with Trizol reagent, and quality was checked on an Agilent 2100 Bioanalyzer. These data belong to a study of T cells in Graves' hyperthyroidism and ophthalmopathy (dated by TCRdb to between 2019 and 2020). Regarding the complete study: Peripheral blood samples were taken at initial diagnosis, before any treatment was given. In addition, the study compared T-cell repertoires in thyroid tissue and in blood from about 6 Graves' hyperthyroidism patients. The paper reports TCR Vbeta CDR3 sequencing of some 140 peripheral blood samples: 43 ophthalmopathy, under 80 hyperthyroidism and approximately 17 progressor patients. To identify TCR V-J signatures that set the groups apart, the researchers used a discovery cohort of more than 95 patients, made up of fewer than 50 with Graves' ophthalmopathy and some 56 with stable Graves' hyperthyroidism. Whether ophthalmopathy could be predicted prospectively was tested in an independent validation cohort made up of roughly 19 hyperthyroidism patients plus 17 patients who later progressed to ophthalmopathy. For training and testing, the 110 or so patients in the discovery cohort were randomly divided in a 7:3 ratio. Following sampling, methimazole starting at 30 mg daily was given to hyperthyroidism patients, and high-dose intravenous methylprednisolone was given to ophthalmopathy patients.

TCR beta CDR3 regions were amplified from RNA transcripts. The TCR CDR3 was subjected to a first round of RT-PCR using the HTBI primer set and the Qiagen OneStep RT-PCR kit. The libraries were constructed in a second round of multiplex PCR and then size-selected and purified. Paired-end sequencing of the libraries was performed with 100 bp reads on an Illumina HiSeq2000. The original pipeline was this. SOAPnuke was used to process the raw data, throwing out any read that contained adapters or uncalled bases, had a mean Phred below 15, or lacked an exact constant-primer or identifier match. COPE v1.2.5 was used to merge the high-quality paired reads, and each unique nucleotide sequence was defined as a clonotype. MiTCR v1.1 was used to align clonotypes to the IMGT TRBV, TRBD and TRBJ reference segments. The analysis included only V-J combinations with a frequency above 0.0001, which together covered around 99% of the repertoires. A TCS score was defined as the ratio of F50 (clonal expansion) to E x V (chaos), with BLOSUM62-based TCRdist applied between CDR3 peptides within each V-J. Welch's t-statistics and random forest reduced around 510 V-J features to about 12, which were used in a naive Bayes classifier (R e1071). The similarity between thyroid and blood repertoires was quantified using the Morisita-Horn index. TCRdb cleaned the public reads at Q25 with fastp, built clones with MiXCR and kept in-frame beta chains. Every CDR3 protein is listed once, alongside the most common genes and DNA of its rows. The V and J calls, along with clone size, are taken from TCRdb and not from the paper's own processing. Here the sample has around 800,000 distinct CDR3 sequences; 35% to 40% occur a single time. The ten largest clones add up to approximately 8.7% of the sample.

General conclusions and limits of the study: A model built on a 13 V-J signature distinguished ophthalmopathy from stable hyperthyroidism, reaching about 88% sensitivity and approximately 81% specificity in cross-validation and 80%/75% in testing. In validation, the model predicted progression to ophthalmopathy a median of about 6.8 months before onset, with approximately 71% sensitivity and roughly 73% specificity. Sample size was not statistically predetermined, and investigators were not blinded to group allocation. Most expanded thyroid clonotypes (frequency above 0.001) were also detected in blood, suggesting blood repertoires may reflect thyroid immune responses.

From its cysteine to its phenylalanine, the CDR3 spans 14 amino acids. Only the CDR3 region is kept as DNA, spanning 42 bases read in frame from base 1. Based on the germline V gene (reference sequence), the CDR1 and CDR2 sequences are MNHNY and SVGAGI. Relative to germline, V is 2 bases shorter and J is 7 bases shorter, with 12 bases between their ends. Here the chain combines TRBV6-6 and TRBJ1-5, with a weak D call of TRBD1 (5 bases match). The sample consisted of blood. The TCR comes from a man between 18 and 35 years old with Graves' hyperthyroidism. This receptor has the CDR3 CASSYLEGRQPQHF. The nucleotide sequence reads as follows: TGTGCCAGCAGTTACCTTGAGGGGAGGCAGCCCCAGCATTTT.